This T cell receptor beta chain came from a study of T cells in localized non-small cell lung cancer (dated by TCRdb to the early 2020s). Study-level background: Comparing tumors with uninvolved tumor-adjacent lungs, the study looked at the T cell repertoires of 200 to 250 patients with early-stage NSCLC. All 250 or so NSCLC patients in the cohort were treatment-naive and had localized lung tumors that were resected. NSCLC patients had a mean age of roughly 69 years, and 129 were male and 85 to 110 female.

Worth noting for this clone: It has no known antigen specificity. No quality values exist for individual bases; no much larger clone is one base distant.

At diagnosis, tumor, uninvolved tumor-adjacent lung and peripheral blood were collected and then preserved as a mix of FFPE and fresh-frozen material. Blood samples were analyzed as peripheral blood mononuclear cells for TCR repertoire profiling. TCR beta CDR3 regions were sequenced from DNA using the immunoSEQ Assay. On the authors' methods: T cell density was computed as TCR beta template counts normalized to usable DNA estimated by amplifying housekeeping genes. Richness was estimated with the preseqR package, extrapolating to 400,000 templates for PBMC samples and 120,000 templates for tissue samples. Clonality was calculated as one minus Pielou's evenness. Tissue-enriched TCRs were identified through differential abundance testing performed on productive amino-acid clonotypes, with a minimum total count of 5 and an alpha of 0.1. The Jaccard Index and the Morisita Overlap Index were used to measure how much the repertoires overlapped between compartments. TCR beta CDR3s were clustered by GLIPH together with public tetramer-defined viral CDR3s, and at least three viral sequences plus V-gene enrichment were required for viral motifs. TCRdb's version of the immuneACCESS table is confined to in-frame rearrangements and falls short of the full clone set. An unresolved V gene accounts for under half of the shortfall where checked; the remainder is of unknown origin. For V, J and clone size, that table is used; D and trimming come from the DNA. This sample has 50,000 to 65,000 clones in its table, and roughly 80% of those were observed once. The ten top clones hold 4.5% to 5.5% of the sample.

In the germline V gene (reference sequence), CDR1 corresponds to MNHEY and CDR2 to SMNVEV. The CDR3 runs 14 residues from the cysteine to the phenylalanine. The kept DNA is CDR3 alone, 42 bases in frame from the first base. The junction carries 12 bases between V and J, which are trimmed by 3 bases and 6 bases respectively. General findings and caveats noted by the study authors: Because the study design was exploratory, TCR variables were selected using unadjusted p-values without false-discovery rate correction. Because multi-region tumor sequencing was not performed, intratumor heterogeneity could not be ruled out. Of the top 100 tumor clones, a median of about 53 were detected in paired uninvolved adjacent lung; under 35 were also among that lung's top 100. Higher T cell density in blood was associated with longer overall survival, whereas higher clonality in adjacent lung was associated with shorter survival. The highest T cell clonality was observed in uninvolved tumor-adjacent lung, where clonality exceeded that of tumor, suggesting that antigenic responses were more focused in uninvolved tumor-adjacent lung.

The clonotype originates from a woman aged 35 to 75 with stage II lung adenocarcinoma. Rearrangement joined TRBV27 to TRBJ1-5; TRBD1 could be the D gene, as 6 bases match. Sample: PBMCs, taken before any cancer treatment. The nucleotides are TGTGCCAGCAGTTTGGCGGCAGGGGTTCAGCCCCAGCATTTT. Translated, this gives CASSLAAGVQPQHF.